A single sample gave rise to the 16 T cell receptor beta chains below, sequenced in a study of cytomegalovirus exposure and HLA in healthy donors. Use of 60 Vbeta and 13 Jbeta primers characterized the PCR. Generated by immunoSEQ multiplex PCR, the TCRdb table keeps only in-frame clones and is missing some. The profile shows fewer than 200,000 clones, 75% to 80% of them singletons. The sequenced material came from PBMCs. All receptors come from a female donor in good health and CMV-seronegative.

This chain links TRBV7-6 with TRBJ2-5, with a possible D match to TRBD2 (5 bases). The CDR3 covers 14 residues. V shed 5 bases and J shed 2 bases, with 12 bases lying between them. CDR1 is SGHVS and CDR2 is FNYEAQ in the germline V gene. The CDR3 protein is CASSASGIQETQYF. The CDR3 DNA reads TGTGCCAGCAGCGCGTCCGGGATTCAAGAGACCCAGTACTTC.

J is TRBJ1-6 and V is TRBV5-6; D is perhaps TRBD1 (6 bases). Germline loops: CDR1 SGHDT, CDR2 YYEEEE. The CDR3 is 13 residues long. The V and J ends lost 4 bases and 7 bases respectively, with 9 bases between them. As DNA, the CDR3 is TGTGCCAGCAGCCTCGACAGGAATTCACCCCTCCACTTT. Translation gives CASSLDRNSPLHF.

The chain employs TRBV2 and TRBJ1-2; TRBD1 matches at 8 bases. The CDR3 loop spans 16 amino acids. Trimming took 3 bases from V and 2 from J; bases not matched to a gene: 8. Germline CDR1 and CDR2: SNHLY and FYNNEI. CDR3: CASSDPGQGPNYGYTF. The CDR3 coding sequence is TGTGCCAGCAGTGACCCAGGACAGGGACCAAACTATGGCTACACCTTC.

V is TRBV18 and J is TRBJ1-5; 8 nucleotides align to TRBD1. The germline V gene has CDR1 KGHSH and CDR2 LQKENI. This CDR3 is 14 amino acids long. Germline trimming cut 4 bases from V and 5 bases from J; bases unmatched to any gene: 4. The CDR3 nucleotides are TGTGCCAGCTCACAGGACAGGGTGGATCAGCCCCAGCATTTT. Its translation: CASSQDRVDQPQHF.

The rearrangement links TRBV30 to TRBJ2-2; perhaps TRBD1 as D (5 bases). Trimming left V 6 bases short and J 6 bases short, with 14 bases between. Germline V gene lookup returns CDR1 GTSNPN and CDR2 SVGIG (reference sequence). The length of the CDR3 is 13 residues. CDR3 loop: CACQSQGSGELFF. CDR3 coding DNA: TGTGCCTGCCAATCCCAGGGATCCGGGGAGCTGTTTTTT. Looking up the rest from reference TRBV30 and TRBJ2-2 gives the full variable domain: SQTIHQWPATLVQPVGSPLSLECTVEGTSNPNLYWYRQAAGRGLQLLFYSVGIGQISSEVPQNLSASRPQDRQFILSSKKLLLSDSGFYLCACQSQGSGELFFGEGSRLTVL.

Worth noting for this clone: Its ends do not fully match the called genes, so a read error is possible. CDR3 region: CSSSLGARELFF. The DNA for the CDR3 is TGTTCCAGCAGCTTAGGGGCAAGGGAGCTGTTTTTT. The rearrangement uses TRBV7-9 and TRBJ2-2, with D tentatively TRBD1 (5 bases). This CDR3 region has 12 residues. CDR1 SEHNR and CDR2 FQNEAQ come from the germline V gene (reference sequence).

CDR3 amino acids: CASSELRQGATRTQYF. CDR3 nucleotide sequence: TGTGCCAGCAGTGAATTGAGGCAGGGGGCTACGAGGACCCAGTACTTC. The rearrangement links TRBV25-1 to TRBJ2-5, with 8 bases identical to TRBD1. This CDR3 contains 16 residues. The V and J ends lost 1 base and 7 bases, in that order; junction bases with no gene match: 11. The germline V gene encodes CDR1 MGHDK and CDR2 SYGVNS.

A single count supports this clone. The chain links TRBV9 to TRBJ1-1; 7 nucleotides align to TRBD1. Trimming cost V 3 bases and J 9 bases; bases outside gene matches: 2. The CDR3 has 11 amino acids. The germline CDR1 and CDR2 sequences are SGDLS and YYNGEE. The DNA for the CDR3 is TGTGCCAGCAGCGGACAGGGCCAAGCTTTCTTT. It specifies CASSGQGQAFF.

The chain carries TRBV5-1 and TRBJ1-6, with D possibly being TRBD1 (6 bases). Looked up from germline, CDR1 is SGHRS and CDR2 is YFSETQ. The CDR3 consists of 15 residues. The V end was cut by 6 bases, the J end by 0 bases, with 10 bases between. CDR3 DNA: TGCGCCAGCACCGTGGACAGCTCCTATAATTCACCCCTCCACTTT. Protein sequence: CASTVDSSYNSPLHF.

V and J are TRBV12-5 and TRBJ2-7; 8 nucleotides agree with TRBD1. With 5 bases clipped from V and 3 bases from J, the junction kept 9 bases outside the gene matches. The germline CDR1 and CDR2 sequences are LGHNT and FRNRAP. The CDR3 contains 15 residues. The CDR3 DNA reads as TGTGCTAGTGGTACCGGACAGGGAGATTTCTACGAGCAGTACTTC. It encodes CASGTGQGDFYEQYF.

The rearrangement joins TRBV5-1 to TRBJ2-1; 7 bases agree with TRBD2. Germline assignment: CDR1 SGHRS and CDR2 YFSETQ. This CDR3 has 15 amino acids. With 4 bases clipped from V and 0 bases from J, the junction kept 4 bases outside the gene matches. CDR3 bases: TGCGCCAGCAGCCTTAGCGGGTTCTCCTACAATGAGCAGTTCTTC. Translating gives CASSLSGFSYNEQFF.

The rearrangement uses TRBV6-4 and TRBJ2-1, with D perhaps TRBD2 (6 bases). The germline V gene has CDR1 MRHNA and CDR2 SNTAGT. V was shortened by 6 bases and J by 9 bases, with 15 bases between the two germline ends. The CDR3 spans 13 residues. Here the CDR3 DNA reads TGTGCCAGCAGCCAGTTCATGCGGGGTGAGCAGTTCTTC. It yields the protein CASSQFMRGEQFF.

This sequence joins TRBV5-6 and TRBJ1-1; no clear D. Looked up from germline, CDR1 is SGHDT and CDR2 is YYEEEE. The CDR3 is 14 residues long. V dropped 3 bases and J dropped 0 bases, with 9 bases sitting between them. The CDR3 is CASSWTIMNTEAFF. As DNA, the CDR3 is TGTGCCAGCAGCTGGACTATCATGAACACTGAAGCTTTCTTT.

The V call is TRBV27, the J call TRBJ1-1; no definite D call. Trimming cost V 1 base and J 4 bases, with 7 bases left between them. The length of the CDR3 is 13 residues. In germline, CDR1 is MNHEY, CDR2 SMNVEV (reference sequence). The CDR3 nucleotides are TGTGCCAGCAGTTTATATCTGAGCACTGAAGCTTTCTTT. Its protein product is CASSLYLSTEAFF.

This clone came up a few times. Other DNA sequences in the same sample also yield this CDR3. The chain couples TRBV5-1 to TRBJ2-7, with 8 bases aligning to TRBD2. In germline, CDR1 is SGHRS, CDR2 YFSETQ. CDR3 length: 14 residues. The V and J ends lost 4 bases and 2 bases, in that order; junction bases with no gene match: 5. CDR3 residues: CASSLGSGAYEQYF. The CDR3, as DNA: TGCGCCAGCAGCCTGGGTAGCGGGGCCTACGAGCAGTACTTC.

The genes are TRBV27 and TRBJ1-2; D is unclear. From germline, CDR1 is MNHEY and CDR2 SMNVEV (reference sequence). V lost 1 base and J lost 6, with 12 bases in between. This CDR3 is 14 amino acids long. CDR3 DNA sequence: TGTGCCAGCAGTTTATTGGGCAGGTCGAATGGCTACACCTTC. Amino acid sequence: CASSLLGRSNGYTF.